This record concerns one T cell receptor (beta chain) sequence. Its specific antigen is unknown. The sample holds no much larger clone one base away, and base qualities are not on file. The source of the sample is a study of CD8 T cells in Susac syndrome (dated by TCRdb to between 2017 and 2020). Turning to the overall study: Whether CD8+ T cell activation and differentiation in Susac syndrome was antigen driven was tested using repertoire sequencing. What the authors observed across the whole study: The number of individuals in the TCR sequencing and HLA analysis was recognized as being relatively small.

High-throughput TCR beta sequencing profiled peripheral blood CD8+ and CD4+ T cells from healthy donors, Susac syndrome patients and multiple sclerosis patients. Healthy donors were included as age- and sex-matched controls. CD8+ TEMRA cells were enriched by FACS, while bulk CD8+ and CD4+ T cells were purified by magnetic negative isolation. Blood was collected in EDTA tubes and processed within 24 hours, with PBMCs isolated through density gradient centrifugation. PBMCs intended for TCR sequencing were cryopreserved in liquid nitrogen and thawed later in a water bath at 37 degrees C. Purity of sorted or isolated CD4+, CD8+ and CD8+ TEMRA cells was at least 90%. Relative to germline, V is 4 bases shorter and J is 0 bases shorter, with 3 bases between their ends. The CDR3 starts with the cysteine, ends with the phenylalanine, and has 12 residues. Left in the record is the CDR3 DNA by itself, 36 bases read in frame from the first base. The germline V gene (reference sequence) gives CDR1 as MNHNY and CDR2 as SVGAGI.

RNA was extracted using the RNeasy kit, and roughly 0.45 to 1 microgram was reverse transcribed with random hexamers. The immunoSEQ multiplex PCR assay, covering 54 Vbeta and 13 Jbeta segments, was used to amplify TCR beta CDR3 regions. PCR amplification bias was corrected using a synthetic template baseline for primer optimization and computational correction. The authors processed their data as follows. Reads were annotated to V, D and J genes per IMGT and analyzed with immunoSEQ Analyzer, keeping only productive sequences. Clonality was computed as one minus Shannon entropy normalized by log2 of the number of productive unique sequences. For each patient and control, public and private clones were evaluated within the 100 most prevalent clones. Clones were defined as Susac-specific if absent from the healthy and MS cohorts, from 1052 published viral clones and from other ImmuneACCESS disease sequences. The public reads were quality trimmed at Q25 with fastp and then assembled into clones with MiXCR by TCRdb, keeping productive beta chains. CDR3 protein duplicates are merged, each entry listing the most common genes and DNA. The V and J calls, along with clone size, are taken from TCRdb and not from the paper's own processing. The sample has about 210,000 distinct CDR3 sequences on record, 90% to 95% of them singletons. The biggest ten clones account for 0.1% of the sample.

The receptor was isolated from a human donor in good health. The sample consisted of CD4+ T cells from PBMCs. The chain uses TRBV6-6 and TRBJ1-1; the D gene lacks a confident call. The CDR3 loop reads CASSWVNTEAFF. The sequenced DNA: TGTGCCAGCAGTTGGGTGAACACTGAAGCTTTCTTT.